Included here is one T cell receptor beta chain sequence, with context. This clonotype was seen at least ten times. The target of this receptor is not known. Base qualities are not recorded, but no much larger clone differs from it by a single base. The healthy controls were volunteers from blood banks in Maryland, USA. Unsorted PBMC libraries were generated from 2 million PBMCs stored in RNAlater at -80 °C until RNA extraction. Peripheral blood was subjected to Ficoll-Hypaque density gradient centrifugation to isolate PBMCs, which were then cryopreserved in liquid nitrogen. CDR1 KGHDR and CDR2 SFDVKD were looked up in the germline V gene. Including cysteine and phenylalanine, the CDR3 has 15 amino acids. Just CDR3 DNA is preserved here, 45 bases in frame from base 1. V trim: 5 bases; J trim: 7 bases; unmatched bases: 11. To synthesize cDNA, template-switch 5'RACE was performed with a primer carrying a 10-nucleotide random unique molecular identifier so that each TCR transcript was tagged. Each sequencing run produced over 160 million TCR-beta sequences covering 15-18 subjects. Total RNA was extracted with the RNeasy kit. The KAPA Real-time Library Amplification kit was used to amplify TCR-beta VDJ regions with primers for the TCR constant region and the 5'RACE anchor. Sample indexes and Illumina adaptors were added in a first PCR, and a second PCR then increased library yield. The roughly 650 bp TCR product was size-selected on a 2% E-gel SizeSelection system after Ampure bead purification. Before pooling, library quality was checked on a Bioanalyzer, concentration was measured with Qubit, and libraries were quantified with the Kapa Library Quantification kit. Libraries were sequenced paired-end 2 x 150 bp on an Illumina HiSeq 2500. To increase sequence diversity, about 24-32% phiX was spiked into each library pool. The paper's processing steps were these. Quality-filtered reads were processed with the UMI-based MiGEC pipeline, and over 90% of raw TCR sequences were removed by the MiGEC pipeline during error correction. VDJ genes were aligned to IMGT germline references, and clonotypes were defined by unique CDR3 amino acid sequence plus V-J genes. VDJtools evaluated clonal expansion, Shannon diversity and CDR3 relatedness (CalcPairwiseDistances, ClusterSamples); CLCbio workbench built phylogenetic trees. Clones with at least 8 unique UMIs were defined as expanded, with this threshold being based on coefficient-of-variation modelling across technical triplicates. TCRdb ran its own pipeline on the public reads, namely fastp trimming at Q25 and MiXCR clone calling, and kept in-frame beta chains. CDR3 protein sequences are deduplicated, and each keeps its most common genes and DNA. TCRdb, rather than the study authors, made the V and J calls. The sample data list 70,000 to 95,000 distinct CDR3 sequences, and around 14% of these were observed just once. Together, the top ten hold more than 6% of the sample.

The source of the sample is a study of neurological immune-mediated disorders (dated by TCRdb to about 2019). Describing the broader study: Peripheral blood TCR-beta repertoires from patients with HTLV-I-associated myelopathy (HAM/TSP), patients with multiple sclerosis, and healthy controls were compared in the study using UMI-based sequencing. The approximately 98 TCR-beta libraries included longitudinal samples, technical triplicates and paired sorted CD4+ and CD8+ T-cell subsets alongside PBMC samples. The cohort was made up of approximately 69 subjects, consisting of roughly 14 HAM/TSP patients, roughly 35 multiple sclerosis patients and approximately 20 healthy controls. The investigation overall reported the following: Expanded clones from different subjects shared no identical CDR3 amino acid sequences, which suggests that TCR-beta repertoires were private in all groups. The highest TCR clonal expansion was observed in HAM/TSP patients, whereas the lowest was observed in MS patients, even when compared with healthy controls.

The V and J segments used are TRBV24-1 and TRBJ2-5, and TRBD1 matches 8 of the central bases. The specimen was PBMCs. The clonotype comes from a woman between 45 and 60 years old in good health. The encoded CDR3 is CATSAEQGVLGTQYF. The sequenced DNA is TGTGCCACCAGTGCCGAACAGGGGGTCTTAGGGACCCAGTACTTC.